These T cell receptor beta chains were read from a single sample in a study of T cells in tumors after PD-1 blockade. TCRdb keeps only in-frame clones here, not all; method: immunoSEQ multiplex PCR. The table lists 30,000 to 35,000 clones, 73% of them singletons. Material: PBMCs, obtained after anti-PD-1 treatment. The source is a human donor with basal cell carcinoma. The CDR3 runs from the conserved cysteine through the conserved F or W. The D gene is left open where the match is weak. Clone size appears in some rows only: once, few, many, or a class for an expanded clone.

size	V	D	J	DNA	CDR3
few	TRBV19	TRBD1	TRBJ1-6	TGTGCCAGTACCATTGACAGGGCCGCTTCACCCCTCCACTTT	CASTIDRAASPLHF
.	TRBV4-3	.	TRBJ1-2	TGCGCCAGCAGCCAAGAGAAAAACCGACACTATGGCTACACCTTC	CASSQEKNRHYGYTF
.	TRBV28	.	TRBJ1-5	TGTGCCAGCAGCCCAGCCGGGGTGGGCAATCAGCCCCAGCATTTT	CASSPAGVGNQPQHF
.	TRBV2	.	TRBJ1-1	TGTGCCAGCAGTGAAGCTTACAGGGACGCTGAAGCTTTCTTT	CASSEAYRDAEAFF
.	TRBV6-1	TRBD1	TRBJ2-7	TGTGCCAGCAGTGAAAGGTGGGACAGGGGCGAGCAGTACTTC	CASSERWDRGEQYF
.	TRBV7-9	.	TRBJ1-6	TGTGCCACCCAAGCAGGGGATAATTCACCCCTCCACTTT	CATQAGDNSPLHF
.	TRBV5-1	TRBD2	TRBJ2-5	TGCGCCAGCAGCTCTGGGACTACCAAAGAGACCCAGTACTTC	CASSSGTTKETQYF
.	TRBV3-1/TRBV3-2	.	TRBJ1-1	TGTGCCAGTTCCCGGGGGGGGCGGAACACTGAAGCTTTCTTT	CASSRGGRNTEAFF
.	TRBV11-3	.	TRBJ1-1	TGTGCCAGCAGCGCCGACAGGAGGAACACTGAAGCTTTCTTT	CASSADRRNTEAFF
.	TRBV4-1	TRBD1	TRBJ2-5	TGCGCCAGCAGCCAAGATGGGACAGATAAGCAAGAGACCCAGTACTTC	CASSQDGTDKQETQYF
.	TRBV4-2	.	TRBJ2-2	TGTGCCAGCAGCCAAGGAGTCACGAACACCGGGGAGCTGTTTTTT	CASSQGVTNTGELFF
.	TRBV2	.	TRBJ1-1	TGTGCCAGCGGCCCCAGGACAGCAAACACTGAAGCTTTCTTT	CASGPRTANTEAFF
.	TRBV28	.	TRBJ1-1	TGTGCCAGCAGCAAGGACACCGGGACTCCAGTAGACACTGAAGCTTTCTTT	CASSKDTGTPVDTEAFF
once	TRBV7-2	.	TRBJ1-4	TGTGCCAGCAGCTTGAACGGAAACTCGAATGAAAAACTGTTTTTT	CASSLNGNSNEKLFF
.	TRBV13	.	TRBJ2-1	TGTGCCAGCAGTTTAGGCCCTCCCTACAATGAGCAGTTCTTC	CASSLGPPYNEQFF
few	TRBV7-9	.	TRBJ1-2	TGTGCCAGCACCCTCGTGCAGGGCCTCCCTTCGGGCTACACCTTC	CASTLVQGLPSGYTF
once	TRBV5-5	.	TRBJ1-1	TGTGCCAGCAGCCGAACACCCACAGGGACTGAAGCTTTCTTT	CASSRTPTGTEAFF
.	TRBV6-5	.	TRBJ1-1	TGTGCCAGCAGTCCTCAGGGGAACACTGAAGCTTTCTTT	CASSPQGNTEAFF
.	TRBV2	.	TRBJ2-3	TGTGCCAGCAGGGACCTCGGTGGAGGGAGTACGCAGTATTTT	CASRDLGGGSTQYF
.	TRBV6-2/TRBV6-3	TRBD1	TRBJ2-2	TGTGCCAGCAGCCAAACAGGGGCCGACACCGGGGAGCTGTTTTTT	CASSQTGADTGELFF
.	TRBV19	.	TRBJ1-1	TGTGCCAGTAGTGTCGACAGGAGCGCTGAAGCTTTCTTT	CASSVDRSAEAFF
.	TRBV3-1/TRBV3-2	TRBD2	TRBJ2-1	TGTGCCAGCAGCCGGCGTGTAGCGGGCTCCTACAATGAGCAGTTCTTC	CASSRRVAGSYNEQFF
.	TRBV11-3	.	TRBJ2-7	TGTGCCAGCAGCTTAGGGGGGTCCGAGCAGTACTTC	CASSLGGSEQYF
.	TRBV9	.	TRBJ1-1	TGTGCCAGCAGCGTAGGAGGGTGGGGGGATGAAGCTTTCTTT	CASSVGGWGDEAFF
.	TRBV24-1	TRBD2	TRBJ2-1	TGTGCCACCAGTGATGCTAGCGGGGGGGCCAGGAATGAGCAGTTCTTC	CATSDASGGARNEQFF
.	TRBV7-7	TRBD2	TRBJ2-5	TGTGCTAGCAGCTTAGGCGGGGGGCTAGCGGGAGGAGAGACCCAGTACTTC	CASSLGGGLAGGETQYF
.	TRBV18	TRBD1	TRBJ2-7	TGTGCCAGCTCAGACAGGGATAACGAGCAGTACTTC	CASSDRDNEQYF
.	TRBV29-1	TRBD2	TRBJ2-1	TGCAGCGTTGGGCTAGCGGGAGCACCCGTGCACTACAATGAGCAGTTCTTC	CSVGLAGAPVHYNEQFF
.	TRBV28	.	TRBJ1-2	TGTGCCAGCACGGGAGGGGGACATGAGGGCTACACCTTC	CASTGGGHEGYTF
.	TRBV6-1	.	TRBJ1-5	TGTGCCAGCAGTGAAGGCTGGAGCAATCAGCCCCAGCATTTT	CASSEGWSNQPQHF
.	TRBV20-1	.	TRBJ1-1	TGCAGTGCTAGTCGGCAGGGAGGCACTGAAGCTTTCTTT	CSASRQGGTEAFF
.	TRBV4-3	.	TRBJ2-4	TGCGCCAGCAGCCCCAGGCCAGGGGGGAACATTCAGTACTTC	CASSPRPGGNIQYF
.	TRBV28	.	TRBJ1-2	TGTGCCAGCAGTCCACGGTGGATGGGTGGCTACACCTTC	CASSPRWMGGYTF
.	TRBV24-1	.	TRBJ2-2	TGTGCCACCAGTGATCAGGTATCCGGAAACGCCGGGGAGCTGTTTTTT	CATSDQVSGNAGELFF
once	TRBV20-1	.	TRBJ1-1	TGCAGTGCTTGGGGTAGGGAAGCTTTCTTT	CSAWGREAFF
.	TRBV28	.	TRBJ2-1	TGTGCCAGCAGTTTGGCAGCGGAGACCTACAATGAGCAGTTCTTC	CASSLAAETYNEQFF
.	TRBV6-6	.	TRBJ2-7	TGTGCCAGCAGTTACATGGAGATATCCTACGAGCAGTACTTC	CASSYMEISYEQYF
.	TRBV6-5	TRBD2	TRBJ2-7	TGTGCCAGCATCTCCAGCGGGGGGGCCTACGAGCAGTACTTC	CASISSGGAYEQYF
.	TRBV7-2	.	TRBJ2-7	TGTGCCAGCAGCTACGGGACGGGCGGAGAGCAGTACTTC	CASSYGTGGEQYF
.	TRBV19	.	TRBJ1-5	TGTGCCAGTAGTTTTAGCCTATGGGGAAATAGCAATCAGCCCCAGCATTTT	CASSFSLWGNSNQPQHF
.	TRBV4-3	.	TRBJ2-7	TGCGCCAGCAGCCAAGATAAGGGGTCCTACGAGCAGTACTTC	CASSQDKGSYEQYF
.	TRBV7-2	TRBD1	TRBJ2-7	TGTGCCAGCAGCTTAACTCCGGGACAGACTTCCTACGAGCAGTACTTC	CASSLTPGQTSYEQYF
.	TRBV4-3	TRBD1	TRBJ2-1	TGCGCCAGCAGCCACCTGGGACAGGTACTCAATGAGCAGTTCTTC	CASSHLGQVLNEQFF
.	TRBV7-3	TRBD1	TRBJ1-2	TGTGCCAGCAGTCAACGCGCAGGGGGCAACTATGGCTACACCTTC	CASSQRAGGNYGYTF
.	TRBV9	.	TRBJ2-2	TGTGCCAGCAGCGTCTCAGGGGCGGGCGGGGAGCTGTTTTTT	CASSVSGAGGELFF
.	TRBV2	.	TRBJ2-7	TGTGCCAGCAAGGGGTGGAGCTCCTACGAGCAGTACTTC	CASKGWSSYEQYF
.	TRBV10-2	.	TRBJ1-1	TGCGCCAGCAGTGAGTTCTTAAGGAACACTGAAGCTTTCTTT	CASSEFLRNTEAFF